This T cell receptor beta chain was recovered during a study of T cell changes during pregnancy in multiple sclerosis. Method: immunoSEQ multiplex PCR; TCRdb's copy keeps in-frame clones and lacks some. This sample has about 75,000 clones, with just over 90% found just once. This CDR3 is built from 11 residues. Germline CDR1 is LNHDA and CDR2 is SQIVND (reference sequence). V shed 8 bases and J shed 6 bases, with 10 bases lying between them. The rearrangement joins TRBV19 to TRBJ1-1; tentative D call: TRBD1 (5 bases). The sequence derives from a female donor with multiple sclerosis, enrolled in a pregnancy study. Sequencing was performed on CD4+ T cells from peripheral blood mononuclear cells, taken before pregnancy. CDR3 sequence reads: CASQGSSEAFF. The DNA of the CDR3 is TGTGCCAGTCAGGGTTCGTCTGAAGCTTTCTTT.